The table lists the clone carrying this T cell receptor (beta chain) with a few counts. This CDR3 is built from 15 residues. With V trimmed by 3 bases and J by 2 bases, 6 bases remained unmatched. Germline V gene sequence: CDR1 DFQATT, CDR2 SNEGSKA (reference sequence). This sample is part of a study of T cells after yellow fever vaccination. TCRdb used MiXCR to reprocess the 5' RACE reads, holding one entry per CDR3 protein. The repertoire consists of 300,000 to 350,000 distinct CDR3 sequences, with 9.5% to 12% occurring once and the leading ten covering less than 3.5%. Material: CD4+ T cells sorted from PBMCs, obtained 45 days after the yellow fever booster vaccination. The rearrangement joins TRBV20-1 to TRBJ1-2, with 10 bases lining up with TRBD1. This TCR derives from a young man who received the YFV17D yellow fever vaccine. CDR3 in DNA: TGCAGTGCTAGCGGACCGGGACAGGGGAACTATGGCTACACCTTC. It codes for CSASGPGQGNYGYTF.